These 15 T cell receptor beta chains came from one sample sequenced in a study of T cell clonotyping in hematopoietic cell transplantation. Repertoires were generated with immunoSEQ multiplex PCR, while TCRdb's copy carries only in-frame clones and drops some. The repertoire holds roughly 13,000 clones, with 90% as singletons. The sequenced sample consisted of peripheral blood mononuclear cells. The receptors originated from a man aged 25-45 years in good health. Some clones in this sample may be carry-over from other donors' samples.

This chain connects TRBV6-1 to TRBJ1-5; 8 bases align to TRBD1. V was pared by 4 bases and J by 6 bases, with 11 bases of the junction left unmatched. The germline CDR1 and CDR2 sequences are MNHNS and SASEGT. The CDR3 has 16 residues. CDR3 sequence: CASSVGRTGSSQPQHF. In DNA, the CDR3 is TGTGCCAGCAGTGTTGGGAGGACAGGGAGTAGTCAGCCCCAGCATTTT.

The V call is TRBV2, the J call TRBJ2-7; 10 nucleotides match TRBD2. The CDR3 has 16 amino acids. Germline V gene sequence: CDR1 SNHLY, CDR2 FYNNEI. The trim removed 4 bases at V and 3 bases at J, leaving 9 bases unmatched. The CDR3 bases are TGTGCCAGCAGTGGTAGCGGGGGGAGGTTTGGCTACGAGCAGTACTTC. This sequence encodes CASSGSGGRFGYEQYF.

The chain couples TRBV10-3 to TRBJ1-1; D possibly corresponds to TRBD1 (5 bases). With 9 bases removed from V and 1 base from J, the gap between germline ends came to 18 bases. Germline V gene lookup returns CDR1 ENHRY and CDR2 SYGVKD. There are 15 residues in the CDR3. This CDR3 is CAMISGLAANTEAFF. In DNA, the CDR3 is TGTGCCATGATCTCAGGGTTGGCGGCGAACACTGAAGCTTTCTTT.

DNA for the CDR3: TGTGCCAGTAGTATCATCCCCGGGACAGGGCACTATGGCTACACCTTC. Translation gives CASSIIPGTGHYGYTF. The V gene is TRBV19, the J gene TRBJ1-2; 9 positions match TRBD1. The ends lost 3 bases at V and 3 bases at J; junction bases unmatched: 8. CDR3 length equals 16 residues. Per germline, CDR1 LNHDA and CDR2 SQIVND (reference sequence).

CDR3: CASSSGGVNQPQHF. Written as DNA, the CDR3 is TGTGCCAGCAGCTCGGGGGGGGTCAATCAGCCCCAGCATTTT. The J gene is TRBJ1-5, the V gene TRBV5-6; the D gene is possibly TRBD1 (5 bases). CDR1 is SGHDT and CDR2 is YYEEEE in the germline V gene. The CDR3 runs 14 residues. V lost 3 bases and J 3 bases, leaving 10 bases between the germline ends.

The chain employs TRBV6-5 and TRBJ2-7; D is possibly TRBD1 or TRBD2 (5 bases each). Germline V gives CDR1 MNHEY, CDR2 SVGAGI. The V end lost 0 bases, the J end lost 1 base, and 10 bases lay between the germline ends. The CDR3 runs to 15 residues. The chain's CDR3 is CASSYSQWGSYEQYF. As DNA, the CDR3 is TGTGCCAGCAGTTACTCGCAGTGGGGGTCCTACGAGCAGTACTTC.

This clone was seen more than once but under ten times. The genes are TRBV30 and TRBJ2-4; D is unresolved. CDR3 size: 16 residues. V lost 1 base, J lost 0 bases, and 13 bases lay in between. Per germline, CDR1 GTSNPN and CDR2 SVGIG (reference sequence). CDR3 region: CAWSGYPSLAKNIQYF. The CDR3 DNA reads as TGTGCCTGGAGTGGGTACCCGAGTTTAGCCAAAAACATTCAGTACTTC.

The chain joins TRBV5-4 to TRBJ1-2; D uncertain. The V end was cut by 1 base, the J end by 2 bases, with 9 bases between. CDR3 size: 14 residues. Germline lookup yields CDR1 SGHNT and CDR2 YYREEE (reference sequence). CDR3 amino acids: CASSLNGPNYGYTF. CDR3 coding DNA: TGTGCCAGCAGCTTGAACGGACCGAACTATGGCTACACCTTC.

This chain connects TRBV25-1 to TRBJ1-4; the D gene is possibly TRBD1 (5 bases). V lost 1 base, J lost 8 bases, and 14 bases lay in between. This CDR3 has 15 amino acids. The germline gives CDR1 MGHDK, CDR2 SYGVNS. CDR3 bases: TGTGCCAGCAGTGAATTTGGGCAGGGACCAGAAAAACTGTTTTTT. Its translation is CASSEFGQGPEKLFF.

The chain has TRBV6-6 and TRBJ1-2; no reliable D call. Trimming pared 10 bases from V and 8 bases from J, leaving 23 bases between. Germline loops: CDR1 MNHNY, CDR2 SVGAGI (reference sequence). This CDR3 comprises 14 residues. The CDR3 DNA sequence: TGTGCCACCGAGGAGAGGAGGTCGGTTCAGGGCTACACCTTC. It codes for CATEERRSVQGYTF.

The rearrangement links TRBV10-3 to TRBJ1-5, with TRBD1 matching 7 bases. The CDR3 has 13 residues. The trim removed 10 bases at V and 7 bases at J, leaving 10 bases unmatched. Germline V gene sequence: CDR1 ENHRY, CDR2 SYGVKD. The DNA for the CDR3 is TGTGCCAGCCAACAGGGGATAGGGCAGCCCCAGCATTTT. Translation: CASQQGIGQPQHF.

DNA of the CDR3: TGTGCCAGCACCCGGGACGCAACAACCTTCCAGCCCCAGCATTTT. Translated: CASTRDATTFQPQHF. The gene calls are TRBV6-1 and TRBJ1-5; the D gene is possibly TRBD1 (5 bases). CDR1 and CDR2 from the germline V gene are MNHNS and SASEGT. Trimming removed 7 bases from V and 7 bases from J, with 20 bases in between. The CDR3 spans 15 residues.

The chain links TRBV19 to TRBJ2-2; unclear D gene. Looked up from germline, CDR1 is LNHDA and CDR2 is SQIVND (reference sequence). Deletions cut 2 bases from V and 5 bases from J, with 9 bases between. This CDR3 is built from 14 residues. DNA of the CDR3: TGTGCCAGTAGTATAAATGGGCAGACCGGGGAGCTGTTTTTT. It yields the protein CASSINGQTGELFF.

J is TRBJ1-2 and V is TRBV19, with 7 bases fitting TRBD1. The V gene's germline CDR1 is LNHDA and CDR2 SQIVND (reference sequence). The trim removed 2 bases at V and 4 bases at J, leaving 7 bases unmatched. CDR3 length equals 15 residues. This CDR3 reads CASSISGGQVYGYTF. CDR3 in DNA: TGTGCCAGTAGTATATCTGGCGGACAGGTCTATGGCTACACCTTC.

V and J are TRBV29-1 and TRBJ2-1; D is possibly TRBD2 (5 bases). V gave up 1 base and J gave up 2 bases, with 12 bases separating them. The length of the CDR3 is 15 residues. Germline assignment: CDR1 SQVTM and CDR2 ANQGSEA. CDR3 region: CSVEAGSGAYNEQFF. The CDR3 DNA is TGCAGCGTTGAAGCGGGTTCCGGGGCCTACAATGAGCAGTTCTTC.